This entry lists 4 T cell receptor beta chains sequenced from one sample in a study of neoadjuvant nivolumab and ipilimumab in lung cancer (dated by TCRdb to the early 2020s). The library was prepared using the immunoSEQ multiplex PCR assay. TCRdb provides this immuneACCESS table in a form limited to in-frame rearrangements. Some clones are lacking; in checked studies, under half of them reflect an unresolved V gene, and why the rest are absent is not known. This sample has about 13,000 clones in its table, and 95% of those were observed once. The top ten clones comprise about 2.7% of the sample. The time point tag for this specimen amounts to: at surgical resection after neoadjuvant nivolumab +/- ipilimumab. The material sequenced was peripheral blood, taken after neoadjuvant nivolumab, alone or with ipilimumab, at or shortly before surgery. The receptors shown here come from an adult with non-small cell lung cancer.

CDR3 bases: TGTGCCAGCAGTGAATATGGTGAGACCCAGTACTTC. Translated: CASSEYGETQYF. V usage is TRBV25-1 and J usage is TRBJ2-5; D call uncertain. This CDR3 has 12 amino acids. The germline V gene has CDR1 MGHDK and CDR2 SYGVNS. V was clipped by 0 bases and J by 5 bases, with 4 bases between them.

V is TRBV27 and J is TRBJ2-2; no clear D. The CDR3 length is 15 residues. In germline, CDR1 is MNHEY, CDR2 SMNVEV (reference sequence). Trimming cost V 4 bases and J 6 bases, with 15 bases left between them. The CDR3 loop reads CASSSWAPSPGELFF. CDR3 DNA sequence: TGTGCCAGCAGTTCGTGGGCCCCGAGCCCCGGGGAGCTGTTTTTT.

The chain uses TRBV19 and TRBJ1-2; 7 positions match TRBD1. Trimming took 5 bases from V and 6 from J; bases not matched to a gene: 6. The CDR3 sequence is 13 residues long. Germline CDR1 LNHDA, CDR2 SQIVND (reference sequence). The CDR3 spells CASSPWGTDGYTF. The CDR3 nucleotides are TGTGCCAGTAGTCCCTGGGGGACAGATGGCTACACCTTC.

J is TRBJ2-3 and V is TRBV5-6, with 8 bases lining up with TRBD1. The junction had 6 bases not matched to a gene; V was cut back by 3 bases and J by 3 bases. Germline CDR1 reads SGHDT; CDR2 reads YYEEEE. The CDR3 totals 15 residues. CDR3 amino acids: CASSSNQGATDTQYF. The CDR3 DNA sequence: TGTGCCAGCAGCTCGAATCAGGGGGCAACAGATACGCAGTATTTT.